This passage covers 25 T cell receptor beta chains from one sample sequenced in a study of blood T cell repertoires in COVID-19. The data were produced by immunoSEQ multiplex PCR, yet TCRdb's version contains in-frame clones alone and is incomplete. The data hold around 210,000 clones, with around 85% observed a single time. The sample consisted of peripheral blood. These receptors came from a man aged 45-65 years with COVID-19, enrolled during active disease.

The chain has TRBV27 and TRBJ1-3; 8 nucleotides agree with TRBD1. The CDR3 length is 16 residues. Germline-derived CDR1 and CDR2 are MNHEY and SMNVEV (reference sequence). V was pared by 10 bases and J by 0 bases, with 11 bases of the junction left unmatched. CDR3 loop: CANGPGTGHSGNTIYF. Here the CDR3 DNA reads TGTGCCAACGGACCCGGGACAGGCCACTCTGGAAACACCATATATTTT.

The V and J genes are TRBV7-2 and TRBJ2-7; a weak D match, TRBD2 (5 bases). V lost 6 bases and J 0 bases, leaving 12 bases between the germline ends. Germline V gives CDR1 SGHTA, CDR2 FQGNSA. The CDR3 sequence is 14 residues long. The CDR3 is CASSPARDSYEQYF. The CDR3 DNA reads TGTGCCAGCAGTCCGGCGAGGGACTCCTACGAGCAGTACTTC.

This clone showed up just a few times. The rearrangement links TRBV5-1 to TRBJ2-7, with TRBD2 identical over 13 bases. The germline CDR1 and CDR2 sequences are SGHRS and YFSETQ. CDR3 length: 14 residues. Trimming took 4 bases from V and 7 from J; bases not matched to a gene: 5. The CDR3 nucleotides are TGCGCCAGCAGCGCCGGACTAGCGGGGGAGGAGCAGTACTTC. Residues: CASSAGLAGEEQYF. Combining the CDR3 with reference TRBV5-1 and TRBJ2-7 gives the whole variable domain KAGVTQTPRYLIKTRGQQVTLSCSPISGHRSVSWYQQTPGQGLQFLFEYFSETQRNKGNFPGRFSGRQFSNSRSEMNVSTLELGDSALYLCASSAGLAGEEQYFGPGTRLTVT.

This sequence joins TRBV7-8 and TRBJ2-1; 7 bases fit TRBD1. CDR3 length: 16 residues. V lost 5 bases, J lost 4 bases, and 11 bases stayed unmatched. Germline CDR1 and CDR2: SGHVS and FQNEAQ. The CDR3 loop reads CASSPGQAHLYNEQFF. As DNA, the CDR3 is TGTGCCAGCAGCCCCGGACAGGCCCACCTTTACAATGAGCAGTTCTTC.

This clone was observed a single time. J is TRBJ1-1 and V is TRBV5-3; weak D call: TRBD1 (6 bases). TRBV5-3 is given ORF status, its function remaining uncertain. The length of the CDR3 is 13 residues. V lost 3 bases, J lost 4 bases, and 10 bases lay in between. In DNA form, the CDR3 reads TGTGCCAGAAGCTACAGGGTCGGCACTGAAGCTTTCTTT. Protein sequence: CARSYRVGTEAFF.

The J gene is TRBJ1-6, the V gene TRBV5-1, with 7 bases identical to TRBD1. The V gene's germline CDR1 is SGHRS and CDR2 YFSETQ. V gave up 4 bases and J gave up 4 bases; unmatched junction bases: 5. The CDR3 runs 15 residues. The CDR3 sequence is CASSPGQPYNSPLHF. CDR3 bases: TGCGCCAGCAGCCCGGGACAGCCTTATAATTCACCCCTCCACTTT.

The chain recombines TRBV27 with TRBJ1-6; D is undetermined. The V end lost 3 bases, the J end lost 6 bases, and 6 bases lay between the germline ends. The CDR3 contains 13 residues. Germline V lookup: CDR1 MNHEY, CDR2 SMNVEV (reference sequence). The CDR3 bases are TGTGCCAGCAGTTTCCCGGGTAATTCACCCCTCCACTTT. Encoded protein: CASSFPGNSPLHF.

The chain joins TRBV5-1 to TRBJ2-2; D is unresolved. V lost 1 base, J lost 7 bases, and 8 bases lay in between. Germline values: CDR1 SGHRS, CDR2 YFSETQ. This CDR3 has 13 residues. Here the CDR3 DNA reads TGCGCCAGCAGCTTGAGTTCAGTCGGGGAGCTGTTTTTT. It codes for CASSLSSVGELFF.

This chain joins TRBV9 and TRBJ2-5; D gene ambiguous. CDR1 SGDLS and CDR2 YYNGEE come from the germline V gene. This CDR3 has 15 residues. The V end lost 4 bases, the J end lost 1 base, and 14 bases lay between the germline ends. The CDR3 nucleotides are TGTGCCAGCAGCCCACACCCCCAGGTCCAAGAGACCCAGTACTTC. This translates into CASSPHPQVQETQYF.

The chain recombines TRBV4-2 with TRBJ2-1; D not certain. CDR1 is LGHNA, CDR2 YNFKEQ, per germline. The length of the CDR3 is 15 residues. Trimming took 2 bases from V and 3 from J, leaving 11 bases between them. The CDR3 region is CASSQPAGGYNEQFF. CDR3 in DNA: TGTGCCAGCAGCCAACCTGCTGGCGGCTACAATGAGCAGTTCTTC.

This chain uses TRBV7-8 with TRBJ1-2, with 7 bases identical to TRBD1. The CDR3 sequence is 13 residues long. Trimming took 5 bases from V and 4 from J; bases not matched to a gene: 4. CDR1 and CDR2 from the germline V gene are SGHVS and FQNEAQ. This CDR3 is CASSRDRIYGYTF. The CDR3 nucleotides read TGTGCCAGCAGCCGGGACAGAATCTATGGCTACACCTTC.

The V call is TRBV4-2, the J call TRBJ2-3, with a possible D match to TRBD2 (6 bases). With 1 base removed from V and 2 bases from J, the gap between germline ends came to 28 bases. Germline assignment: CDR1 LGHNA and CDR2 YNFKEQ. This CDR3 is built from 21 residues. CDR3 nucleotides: TGTGCCAGCAGCCAAGGGCCGACTCGGGGGACCAAAACCCAAGCCACAGATACGCAGTATTTT. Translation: CASSQGPTRGTKTQATDTQYF.

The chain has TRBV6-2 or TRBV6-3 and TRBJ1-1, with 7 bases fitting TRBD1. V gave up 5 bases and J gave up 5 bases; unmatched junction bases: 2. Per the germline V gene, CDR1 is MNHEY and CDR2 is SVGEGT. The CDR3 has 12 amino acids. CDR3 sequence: CASSDRETEAFF. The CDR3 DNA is TGTGCCAGCAGTGACAGGGAAACTGAAGCTTTCTTT.

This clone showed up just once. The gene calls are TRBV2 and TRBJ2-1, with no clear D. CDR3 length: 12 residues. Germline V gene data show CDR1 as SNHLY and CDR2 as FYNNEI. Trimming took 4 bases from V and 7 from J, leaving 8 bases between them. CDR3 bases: TGTGCCAGCAGTGCGCGTGGTAATGAGCAGTTCTTC. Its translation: CASSARGNEQFF. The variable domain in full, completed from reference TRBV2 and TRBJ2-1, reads EPEVTQTPSHQVTQMGQEVILRCVPISNHLYFYWYRQILGQKVEFLVSFYNNEISEKSEIFDDQFSVERPDGSNFTLKIRSTKLEDSAMYFCASSARGNEQFFGPGTRLTVL.

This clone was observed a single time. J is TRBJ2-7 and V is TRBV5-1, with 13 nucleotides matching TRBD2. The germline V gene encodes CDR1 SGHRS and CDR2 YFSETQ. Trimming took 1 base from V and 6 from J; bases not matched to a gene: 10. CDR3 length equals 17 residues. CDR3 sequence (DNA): TGCGCCAGCAGCTTGAGGGAACTAGCGGGGGGGCGATTCGAGCAGTACTTC. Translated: CASSLRELAGGRFEQYF. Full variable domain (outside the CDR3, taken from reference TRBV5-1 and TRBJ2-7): KAGVTQTPRYLIKTRGQQVTLSCSPISGHRSVSWYQQTPGQGLQFLFEYFSETQRNKGNFPGRFSGRQFSNSRSEMNVSTLELGDSALYLCASSLRELAGGRFEQYFGPGTRLTVT.

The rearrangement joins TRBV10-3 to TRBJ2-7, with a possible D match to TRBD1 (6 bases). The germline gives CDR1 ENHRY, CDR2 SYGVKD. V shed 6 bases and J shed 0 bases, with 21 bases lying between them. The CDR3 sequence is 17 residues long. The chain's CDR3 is CAIRKILGGSTSYEQYF. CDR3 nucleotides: TGTGCCATCAGGAAAATCCTAGGGGGATCGACCTCCTACGAGCAGTACTTC.

CDR3 sequence: CASSSRTGTNEKLFF. The CDR3 bases are TGTGCCAGCAGCTCGAGGACAGGGACTAATGAAAAACTGTTTTTT. V and J are TRBV7-2 and TRBJ1-4; 8 nucleotides align to TRBD1. Germline CDR1 and CDR2: SGHTA and FQGNSA. Trimming at V came to 4 bases and at J to 2 bases, leaving 3 bases not matched to a gene. The CDR3 sequence is 15 residues long. Full variable domain (missing parts from reference TRBV7-2 and TRBJ1-4): GAGVSQSPSNKVTEKGKDVELRCDPISGHTALYWYRQSLGQGLEFLIYFQGNSAPDKSGLPSDRFSAERTGGSVSTLTIQRTQQEDSAVYLCASSSRTGTNEKLFFGSGTQLSVL.

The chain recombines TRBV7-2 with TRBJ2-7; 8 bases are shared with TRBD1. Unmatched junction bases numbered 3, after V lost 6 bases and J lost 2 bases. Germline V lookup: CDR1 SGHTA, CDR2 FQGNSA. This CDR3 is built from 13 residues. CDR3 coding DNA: TGTGCCAGCAGACAGGGGGGAGCCTACGAGCAGTACTTC. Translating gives CASRQGGAYEQYF.

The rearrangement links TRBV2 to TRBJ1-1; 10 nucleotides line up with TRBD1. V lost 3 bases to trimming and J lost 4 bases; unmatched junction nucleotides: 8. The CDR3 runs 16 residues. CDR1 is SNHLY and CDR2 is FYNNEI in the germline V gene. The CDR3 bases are TGTGCCAGCAGTGATCGGGGGACAGGGGTATTCACTGAAGCTTTCTTT. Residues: CASSDRGTGVFTEAFF.

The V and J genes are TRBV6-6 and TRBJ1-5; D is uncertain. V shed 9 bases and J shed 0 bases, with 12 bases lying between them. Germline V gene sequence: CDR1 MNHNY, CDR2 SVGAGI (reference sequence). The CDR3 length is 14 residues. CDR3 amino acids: CARPLDCSNQPQHF. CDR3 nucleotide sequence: TGTGCCAGACCTCTAGATTGTAGCAATCAGCCCCAGCATTTT.

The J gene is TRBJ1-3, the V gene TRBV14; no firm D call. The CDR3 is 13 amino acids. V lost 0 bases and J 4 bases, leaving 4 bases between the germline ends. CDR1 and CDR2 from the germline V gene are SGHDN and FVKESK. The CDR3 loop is CASSQDRGNTIYF. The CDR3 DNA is TGTGCCAGCAGCCAAGACCGGGGAAACACCATATATTTT.

The CDR3 DNA sequence: TGTGCCAGCAGCGTAGAACTACGGACTGAAGCTTTCTTT. Translating gives CASSVELRTEAFF. The V call is TRBV9, the J call TRBJ1-1; D gene ambiguous. Germline loops: CDR1 SGDLS, CDR2 YYNGEE. Trimming shortened V by 0 bases and J by 5 bases, and 8 bases separated the two germline ends. The CDR3 is 13 amino acids.

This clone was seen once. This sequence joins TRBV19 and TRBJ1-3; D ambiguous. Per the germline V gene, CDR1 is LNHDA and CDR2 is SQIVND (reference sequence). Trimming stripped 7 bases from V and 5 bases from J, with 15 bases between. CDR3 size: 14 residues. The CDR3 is CASIPGKGRNTIYF. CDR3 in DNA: TGTGCCAGTATCCCGGGGAAGGGAAGAAACACCATATATTTT.

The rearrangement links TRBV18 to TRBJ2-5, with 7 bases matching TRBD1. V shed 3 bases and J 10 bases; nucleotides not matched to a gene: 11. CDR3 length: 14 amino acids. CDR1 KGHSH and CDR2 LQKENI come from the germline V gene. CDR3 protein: CASSPQGQGVIQYF. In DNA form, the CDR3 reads TGTGCCAGCTCACCCCAGGGGCAGGGGGTGATCCAGTACTTC.

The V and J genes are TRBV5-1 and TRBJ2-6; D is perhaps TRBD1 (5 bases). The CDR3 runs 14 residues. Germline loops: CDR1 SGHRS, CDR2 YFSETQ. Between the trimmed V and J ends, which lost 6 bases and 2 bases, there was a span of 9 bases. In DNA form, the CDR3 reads TGCGCCAGCACAGGGATAGCTGGGGCCAACGTCCTGACTTTC. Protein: CASTGIAGANVLTF.